Below, 16 T cell receptor beta chains from the same sample are listed, as sequenced in a study of T cells in women clearing cervical HPV infection. The method was immunoSEQ multiplex PCR; TCRdb's version includes in-frame clones alone and lacks a portion of them. The sample table includes 18,000 or so clones. Sequences were obtained from blood buffy coat. The receptors derive from a woman between 18 and 70 years old with a cervical HPV16 infection that either progressed to CIN3+ or cleared (not recorded which).

This clone is classed as medium-sized by frequency. Read sequence stops 3 residues before the CDR3 end, and the germline J gene provides the missing end. The V gene is TRBV20-1, the J gene TRBJ2-6; D is unclear. V dropped 0 bases and J dropped 0 bases, with 9 bases sitting between them. The CDR3 length is 16 residues. Germline values: CDR1 DFQATT, CDR2 SNEGSKA (reference sequence). The sequenced CDR3 bases are TGCAGTGCTAGAGACAGGTTCAGCTCTGGGGCCAACGTC. As protein: CSARDRFSSGANV. The entire CDR3 is CSARDRFSSGANVLTF.

As concerns this clone: The observed sequence ends 3 residues before the CDR3 terminus, with the missing tail filled in from the germline J gene. This sequence joins TRBV20-1 and TRBJ2-1, with 10 bases lining up with TRBD2. CDR3 length equals 16 residues. The V segment lost 3 bases and the J segment 3 bases; nucleotides outside the gene matches: 8. The germline gives CDR1 DFQATT, CDR2 SNEGSKA (reference sequence). CDR3 loop: CSARKLAGENYNEQFF. The sequenced CDR3 bases are TGCAGTGCTAGGAAGCTAGCGGGAGAGAACTACAATGAG.

Comment on this clone: From the germline J gene comes the end of the CDR3, since the read stops 3 residues before it. V usage is TRBV2 and J usage is TRBJ1-5; D perhaps matches TRBD1 (6 bases). Trimming pared 8 bases from V and 0 bases from J, leaving 11 bases between. Germline lookup yields CDR1 SNHLY and CDR2 FYNNEI. The CDR3 spans 14 residues. The CDR3 region is CASAQGNSNQPQHF. Incomplete CDR3 DNA: TGTGCCAGCGCCCAGGGGAATAGCAATCAGCCC.

In the case of this clone: The read ends 3 residues before the CDR3 terminus; that terminus is restored from the germline J gene. The rearrangement joins TRBV12-3 or TRBV12-4 to TRBJ2-5; TRBD1 agrees at 7 bases. V was clipped by 3 bases and J by 5 bases; unmatched bases: 3. The CDR3 contains 13 residues. The part of the CDR3 DNA that was read is TGTGCCAGCAGTTTGACAGGGAAGGAGACC. As protein: CASSLTGKET. The entire CDR3 protein is CASSLTGKETQYF.

As regards this clone: Read sequence stops 3 residues before the CDR3 end, and the germline J gene provides the missing end. The V call is TRBV19, the J call TRBJ1-2; tentatively, D is TRBD1 (6 bases). The CDR3 loop spans 19 amino acids. Germline CDR1 is LNHDA and CDR2 is SQIVND (reference sequence). CDR3 bases read: TGTGCCAGTAGTCCATCCACAATTGGGGGGGCGCTAGCCAAAAACATC. Translation gives CASSPSTIGGALAKNI. The CDR3 reads in full as CASSPSTIGGALAKNIYTF.

Regarding this clone: The CDR3 is cut off 3 residues early in the read; its end comes from the germline J gene. The chain joins TRBV5-1 to TRBJ1-6; the match to TRBD1 covers 9 bases. The CDR3 consists of 15 residues. CDR1 is SGHRS and CDR2 is YFSETQ in the germline V gene. With 3 bases clipped from V and 10 bases from J, the junction kept 8 bases outside the gene matches. The CDR3 sequence is CASSWGTGTGSPLHF. The CDR3 DNA, read in part, is TGCGCCAGCAGCTGGGGGACAGGGACAGGGTCACCC.

As regards this clone: The read comes to an end 3 residues before the CDR3 does, leaving the germline J gene to fill in the end. The rearrangement uses TRBV19 and TRBJ1-6; D remains ambiguous. The germline V gene encodes CDR1 LNHDA and CDR2 SQIVND (reference sequence). This CDR3 region has 15 residues. V lost 6 bases, J lost 8 bases, and 17 bases lay in between. CDR3 loop: CASRGSGVGYSPLHF. Partial CDR3 DNA: TGTGCCAGTAGAGGGTCAGGAGTAGGTTATTCACCC. The full variable domain, in which reference TRBV19 and TRBJ1-6 provide the parts outside the CDR3, is DGGITQSPKYLFRKEGQNVTLSCEQNLNHDAMYWYRQDPGQGLRLIYYSQIVNDFQKGDIAEGYSVSREKKESFPLTVTSAQKNPTAFYLCASRGSGVGYSPLHFGNGTRLTVT.

Remarks on this clone: From the germline J gene comes the end of the CDR3, since the read stops 3 residues before it. The chain employs TRBV2 and TRBJ2-1, with D hard to call. V lost 5 bases, J lost 7 bases, and 9 bases lay in between. Germline V CDR1 and CDR2: SNHLY, FYNNEI. This CDR3 comprises 12 residues. CDR3 DNA (partial): TGTGCCAGCAGTATTCGGGTGAATGAG. Protein product: CASSIRVNE. In full, the CDR3 reads CASSIRVNEQFF.

Points on this clone: Read data end 3 residues before the CDR3 end; the end is taken from the germline J gene. V gene TRBV19 combines with J gene TRBJ1-1; D is possibly TRBD1 (6 bases). Germline loops: CDR1 LNHDA, CDR2 SQIVND (reference sequence). The CDR3 consists of 13 residues. Trimming removed 6 bases at V and 1 base at J, with 9 bases between. The CDR3 reads CASSTGQNTEAFF. The DNA read from the CDR3 is TGTGCCAGTAGCACGGGACAGAACACTGAA. The full variable domain, its missing parts supplied by reference TRBV19 and TRBJ1-1, is DGGITQSPKYLFRKEGQNVTLSCEQNLNHDAMYWYRQDPGQGLRLIYYSQIVNDFQKGDIAEGYSVSREKKESFPLTVTSAQKNPTAFYLCASSTGQNTEAFFGQGTRLTVV.

To note about this clone: The read is 3 residues too short to cover the CDR3 end, so that end is filled in from the germline J gene. The V gene is TRBV7-9, the J gene TRBJ2-5; unclear D gene. V lost 8 bases and J 5 bases, leaving 9 bases between the germline ends. This CDR3 has 11 residues. Germline CDR1 reads SEHNR; CDR2 reads FQNEAQ (reference sequence). CDR3 residues: CASSAGETQYF. The CDR3 bases that were read are TGTGCCAGCTCCGCTGGCGAGACC.

Comments on this clone: The read comes to an end 3 residues before the CDR3 does, leaving the germline J gene to fill in the end. The J gene is TRBJ2-5, the V gene TRBV4-1; 11 positions agree with TRBD1. V shed 0 bases, J shed 4 bases, and the junction held 10 bases outside the gene matches. This CDR3 is built from 18 residues. Germline CDR1 reads MGHRA; CDR2 reads YSYEKL. The CDR3 here is CASSQDILGTGGGETQYF. CDR3 bases read: TGCGCCAGCAGCCAAGATATCCTTGGGACAGGGGGAGGAGAGACC.

A word on this clone: At one of its ends the junction is not consistent with the germline gene, which may arise from a read error. Coverage ceases 3 residues before the CDR3 finishes, and the germline J gene fills in the end. The chain has TRBV4-2 and TRBJ2-3; D gene uncertain. The length of the CDR3 is 16 residues. CDR1 and CDR2 from the germline V gene are LGHNA and YNFKEQ. The CDR3 protein is CASSQMKAGLTDTQYF. The CDR3 bases that were read are TGCGCCAGCAGCCAAATGAAGGCAGGTTTGACAGATACG.

A remark on this clone: Read sequence stops 3 residues before the CDR3 end, and the germline J gene provides the missing end. This chain links TRBV3-1 (or the pseudogene TRBV3-2) with TRBJ2-5; 8 bases match TRBD1. V dropped 1 base and J dropped 3; count of bases not matched to a gene: 7. Germline CDR1 reads LGHDT; CDR2 reads YNNKEL (reference sequence). The CDR3 contains 16 residues. CDR3 DNA (partial): TGTGCCAGCAGCCAAGTTGAGGCAGGGGGCGAAGAGACC. Protein sequence: CASSQVEAGGEET. The entire CDR3 protein reads CASSQVEAGGEETQYF.

As concerns this clone: The CDR3 end is not reached by the read, which stops 3 residues before it; the germline J gene fills it in. The chain couples TRBV6-2 or TRBV6-3 to TRBJ1-2; 9 positions match TRBD1. With 7 bases clipped from V and 6 bases from J, the junction kept 6 bases outside the gene matches. The germline gives CDR1 MNHEY, CDR2 SVGEGT. This CDR3 is built from 13 residues. This chain's CDR3 is CASTRDRADGYTF. Partial CDR3 DNA: TGTGCCAGCACCCGGGACAGGGCTGATGGC.

The CDR3 bases that were read are TGCAGCGTTGAGGAATGGGGGCGGGAAGACACTGAA. Its protein product is CSVEEWGREDTE. The full CDR3 protein is CSVEEWGREDTEAFF. V and J are TRBV29-1 and TRBJ1-1; D might be TRBD1 (6 bases). The read is 3 residues too short to cover the CDR3 end, so that end is filled in from the germline J gene. CDR1 and CDR2 from the germline V gene are SQVTM and ANQGSEA. V was pared by 3 bases and J by 3 bases, with 17 bases between. The CDR3 extends over 15 amino acids.

With regard to this clone: The CDR3 extends 3 residues past the end of the read, so its final part is completed from the germline J gene. The chain couples TRBV10-3 to TRBJ1-1; the D gene is possibly TRBD1 (6 bases). The CDR3 loop spans 14 amino acids. Germline CDR1 is ENHRY and CDR2 is SYGVKD. Between the trimmed V and J ends, which lost 6 bases and 0 bases, there was a span of 11 bases. The CDR3 DNA, read in part, is TGTGCCATCAGCGACAGGTCTCTGAACACTGAA. It encodes CAISDRSLNTE. The CDR3 in its entirety is CAISDRSLNTEAFF.